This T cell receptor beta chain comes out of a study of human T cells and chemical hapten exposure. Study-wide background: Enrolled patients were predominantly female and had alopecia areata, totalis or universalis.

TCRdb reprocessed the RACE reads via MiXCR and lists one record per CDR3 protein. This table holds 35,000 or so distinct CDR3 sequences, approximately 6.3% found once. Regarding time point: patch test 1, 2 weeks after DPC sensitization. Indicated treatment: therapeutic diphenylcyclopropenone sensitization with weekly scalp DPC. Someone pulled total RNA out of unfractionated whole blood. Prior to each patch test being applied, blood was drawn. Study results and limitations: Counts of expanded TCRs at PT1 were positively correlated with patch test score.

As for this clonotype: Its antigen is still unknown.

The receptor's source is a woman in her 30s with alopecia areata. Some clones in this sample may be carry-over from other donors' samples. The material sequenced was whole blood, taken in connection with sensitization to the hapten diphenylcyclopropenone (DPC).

The CDR3 region has the DNA TGTGCCAGCACCCCGATGACAGTTTTAACAGATACGCAGTATTTT. It codes for CASTPMTVLTDTQYF. The chain carries TRBV7-2 and TRBJ2-3, with D possibly being TRBD1 (5 bases). The germline V gene has CDR1 SGHTA and CDR2 FQGNSA. V lost 7 bases to trimming and J lost 3 bases, with 17 bases between them. The CDR3 consists of 15 residues.